These T cell receptor beta chains were read from a single sample in a study of vaccination and CD4 T cells after COVID-19. These receptors lack a known antigen. TCRdb reprocessed the PCR reads via MiXCR and lists one record per CDR3 protein. The table has 10,000 to 15,000 distinct CDR3 sequences, 61% seen once; the top ten hold less than 15%. Sequencing was done on a sample of CD4+ T cells from blood, cultured in vitro. These receptors all come from a human donor who had recovered from COVID-19. Both conserved end residues are part of each CDR3. A D gene is named only where the DNA matches it firmly. Expanded clones are given a class, and other clones once, few, many or no size at all.

length	D	V	J	size	CDR3	DNA
12	TRBD2	TRBV28	TRBJ2-1	NA	CASSSGLADKFF	TGTGCCAGCAGCTCGGGACTAGCTGACAAGTTCTTC
14	TRBD2	TRBV5-1	TRBJ2-1	NA	CASSGTTTYNEQFF	TGCGCCAGCAGTGGGACTACCACCTACAATGAGCAGTTCTTC
16	TRBD1	TRBV7-9	TRBJ1-2	once	CASSIHSGQGSYGYTF	TGTGCCAGCAGTATCCATTCGGGACAGGGATCCTATGGCTACACCTTC
19	TRBD2	TRBV27	TRBJ2-7	NA	CASTLLVYLAGAPKYEQYF	TGTGCCAGCACCCTCCTGGTGTATCTTGCGGGAGCGCCAAAGTACGAGCAGTACTTC
13	NA	TRBV20-1	TRBJ2-3	NA	CSAANGPGDTQYF	TGCAGTGCCGCAAACGGGCCAGGGGATACGCAGTATTTT
18	NA	TRBV6-5	TRBJ1-6	once	CASSSLVQGSIYNSPLHF	TGTGCCAGCAGTTCATTAGTCCAGGGAAGCATTTATAATTCACCCCTCCACTTT
14	NA	TRBV6-5	TRBJ2-7	NA	CASRYQGSSYEQYF	TGTGCCAGCAGGTACCAGGGCAGCTCCTACGAGCAGTACTTC
15	TRBD2	TRBV20-1	TRBJ2-5	few	CSARSGRAGQETQYF	TGCAGTGCTCGTAGCGGGAGGGCTGGCCAGGAGACCCAGTACTTC
13	TRBD1	TRBV5-4	TRBJ2-5	few	CASSQQGLETQYF	TGTGCCAGCAGCCAACAGGGGCTGGAGACCCAGTACTTC
16	TRBD1	TRBV19	TRBJ1-5	NA	CASSVGTGLSNQPQHF	TGTGCCAGTAGTGTCGGGACAGGGTTGAGCAATCAGCCCCAGCATTTT
16	TRBD2	TRBV27	TRBJ2-3	NA	CASTSLAGDRTDTQYF	TGTGCCAGCACTTCCCTAGCGGGAGATCGGACAGATACGCAGTATTTT
14	TRBD2	TRBV5-4	TRBJ2-7	NA	CASSRTSGSYEQYF	TGTGCCAGCAGCCGGACTAGCGGGAGTTACGAGCAGTACTTC
14	NA	TRBV6-1	TRBJ2-7	NA	CASTSIVSSYEQYF	TGTGCCAGCACCAGTATAGTGAGCTCCTACGAGCAGTACTTC
16	NA	TRBV7-3	TRBJ2-1	NA	CASSRSRASSYNEQFF	TGTGCCAGCAGCCGATCCCGCGCGAGCTCCTACAATGAGCAGTTCTTC
17	NA	TRBV11-3	TRBJ2-2	NA	CASSYGVQGRNTGELFF	TGTGCCAGCAGCTACGGAGTGCAGGGGCGAAACACCGGGGAGCTGTTTTTT
15	NA	TRBV10-3	TRBJ1-2	few	CAISGTGNKDYGYTF	TGTGCCATCAGTGGTACGGGTAACAAGGACTATGGCTACACCTTC
13	NA	TRBV2	TRBJ2-7	NA	CASSEEWGYEQYF	TGTGCCAGCAGTGAAGAATGGGGTTACGAGCAGTACTTC
16	NA	TRBV6-1	TRBJ2-7	NA	CASSEDEGGASYEQYF	TGTGCCAGCAGTGAAGACGAGGGGGGCGCGTCCTACGAGCAGTACTTC
18	TRBD2	TRBV25-1	TRBJ2-1	NA	CASSGSGGPTPHYNEQFF	TGTGCCAGCAGTGGATCGGGAGGTCCCACACCTCACTACAATGAGCAGTTCTTC
16	TRBD2	TRBV7-2	TRBJ2-3	few	CASSSGLAGVRDTQYF	TGTGCCAGCAGCTCGGGACTAGCGGGAGTGAGAGATACGCAGTATTTT
13	NA	TRBV6-1	TRBJ2-3	NA	CASSQRTPDTQYF	TGTGCCAGCAGTCAAAGGACCCCGGATACGCAGTATTTT
14	NA	TRBV4-1	TRBJ1-2	NA	CASSQETGIYGYTF	TGCGCCAGCAGCCAGGAGACAGGAATCTATGGCTACACCTTC
16	TRBD1	TRBV20-1	TRBJ1-5	NA	CSALAGQGYSNQPQHF	TGCAGTGCATTAGCGGGACAGGGTTATAGCAATCAGCCCCAGCATTTT
14	TRBD1	TRBV4-2	TRBJ1-2	few	CASSPGQGSYGYTF	TGTGCCAGCAGCCCCGGACAGGGTAGCTATGGCTACACCTTC
11	NA	TRBV20-1	TRBJ2-7	NA	CSAKNDYEQYF	TGCAGTGCAAAAAACGACTACGAGCAGTACTTC
11	NA	TRBV6-1	TRBJ2-1	NA	CASSLENEQFF	TGTGCCAGCAGCCTGGAGAATGAGCAGTTCTTC
17	TRBD1	TRBV5-8	TRBJ2-5	NA	CASSRRGNRGLGETQYF	TGTGCCAGCAGCCGGAGAGGGAACAGGGGGCTAGGGGAGACCCAGTACTTC
14	TRBD2	TRBV30	TRBJ2-2	few	CAWRPSGEGGELFF	TGTGCCTGGAGACCTTCGGGGGAGGGCGGGGAGCTGTTTTTT
15	TRBD2	TRBV24-1	TRBJ2-1	NA	CATSAWTSSYNEQFF	TGTGCCACCAGTGCCTGGACTAGCAGTTACAATGAGCAGTTCTTC
17	TRBD2	TRBV20-1	TRBJ2-3	NA	CSASSSGSDASADTQYF	TGCAGTGCTAGCAGTAGCGGGAGTGACGCGTCGGCAGATACGCAGTATTTT
14	TRBD1	TRBV5-1	TRBJ1-2	few	CASSLTGGNYGYTF	TGCGCCAGCAGCTTGACAGGGGGTAACTATGGCTACACCTTC
16	TRBD1	TRBV2	TRBJ2-7	NA	CASSDFSGQATYEQYF	TGTGCCAGCAGTGACTTCTCGGGACAGGCCACCTACGAGCAGTACTTC
12	NA	TRBV2	TRBJ1-6	NA	CASSRTTSPLHF	TGTGCCAGCAGTAGGACTACTTCACCCCTCCACTTT
17	NA	TRBV20-1	TRBJ1-5	few	CSARDSRGGRVKQPQHF	TGCAGTGCTAGAGATTCGCGGGGAGGCAGGGTGAAACAGCCCCAGCATTTT
15	NA	TRBV25-1	TRBJ2-3	NA	CASFGSPPEADTQYF	TGTGCCAGCTTTGGGTCCCCCCCTGAGGCAGATACGCAGTATTTT
13	NA	TRBV15	TRBJ1-2	few	CATSTATVPGYTF	TGTGCCACCAGCACCGCGACAGTTCCCGGCTACACCTTC
13	NA	TRBV10-3	TRBJ2-2	few	CAISEGSTGELFF	TGTGCCATCAGTGAAGGGTCCACCGGGGAGCTGTTTTTT
16	NA	TRBV27	TRBJ2-1	NA	CASKDTGHLPYNEQFF	TGTGCCAGCAAAGACACGGGACATCTTCCCTACAATGAGCAGTTCTTC
13	TRBD2	TRBV6-2/TRBV6-3	TRBJ2-1	once	CASRITSANEQFF	TGTGCCAGCAGAATCACTAGCGCCAATGAGCAGTTCTTC
12	NA	TRBV6-1	TRBJ1-1	few	CASSESNTEAFF	TGTGCCAGCAGTGAGTCGAACACTGAAGCTTTCTTT
12	NA	TRBV3-1	TRBJ2-5	NA	CASSQARKTQYF	TGTGCCAGCAGCCAAGCTCGGAAGACCCAGTACTTC
15	TRBD1	TRBV20-1	TRBJ1-3	NA	CSAEVRDRGGNTIYF	TGCAGTGCTGAAGTCCGGGACAGGGGTGGAAACACCATATATTTT
14	NA	TRBV2	TRBJ1-2	NA	CASTPGQGGYGYTF	TGTGCCAGCACCCCTGGCCAGGGCGGCTATGGCTACACCTTC
13	NA	TRBV30	TRBJ1-5	few	CAWSVQGNQPQHF	TGTGCCTGGAGTGTACAGGGCAATCAGCCCCAGCATTTT
16	NA	TRBV7-8	TRBJ2-7	NA	CASSSAVRGSSYEQYF	TGTGCCAGCAGCTCCGCGGTGCGAGGGAGCTCCTACGAGCAGTACTTC
13	NA	TRBV6-2/TRBV6-3	TRBJ2-5	NA	CASRPFKLETQYF	TGTGCCAGCAGACCCTTTAAGCTGGAGACCCAGTACTTC